This TCR beta chain emerged from a study of T cells in Graves' hyperthyroidism and ophthalmopathy. Points from the study as a whole: The authors' 13 V-J model separated ophthalmopathy from stable hyperthyroidism. Most thyroid clonotypes expanded above 0.001 appeared in blood too.

Ophthalmopathy patients had moderate-to-severe active disease, CAS ≥3, NOSPECS ≥4, and disease duration under 3 months. Each diagnosis was grounded in clinical symptoms, serum thyroxine and TRAb, thyroid ultrasound, and orbital computed tomography. About this clonotype itself: What it recognizes is unknown.

J gave up 4 bases and V 6 bases, and 6 bases lay outside the gene matches. The germline gives CDR1 LGHNT, CDR2 FRNRAP. CDR3 length equals 15 residues. There were TCR beta CDR3 regions amplified from RNA transcripts. During a first-round RT-PCR of the TCR CDR3, the HTBI primer set was used. A single record per CDR3 protein comes from TCRdb applying MiXCR to the multiplex PCR reads. The data show hundreds of thousands of distinct CDR3 sequences, about 15% seen once. The sample consisted of blood. This chain uses TRBV12-5 with TRBJ2-1; 10 nucleotides agree with TRBD1. This sequence originates from a woman under 30 with Graves' ophthalmopathy. The CDR3 here is CASGDSDRGYNEQFF. In DNA form, the CDR3 reads TGTGCTAGTGGGGACTCGGACAGGGGGTACAATGAGCAGTTCTTC.